This is a list of T cell receptor beta chains from one sample in a study of identifying expanded T cells in peripheral blood. This table comes from immunoSEQ multiplex PCR, and its TCRdb copy is limited to in-frame clones, with some not included. The sample yields roughly 100,000 clones, approximately 88% seen once. The sample was blood. These receptors were taken from a person aged 18 to 75 in good health. The CDR3 runs from the conserved cysteine through the conserved F or W. A D gene is named only where the DNA matches it firmly. Clone size appears in some rows only: once, few, many, or a class for an expanded clone.

TRBV27,NA,TRBD1,TRBJ2-2,TGTGCCAGCAGTTCCACAGGGGCCGGGGAGCTGTTTTTT,CASSSTGAGELFF
TRBV5-1,NA,NA,TRBJ2-7,TGCGCCAGCAGCTTGCTCGGGGACGGATCCTACGAGCAGTACTTC,CASSLLGDGSYEQYF
TRBV20-1,NA,NA,TRBJ1-2,TGCAGTGCTTCGGAGGCGGCCTACACCTTC,CSASEAAYTF
TRBV27,NA,TRBD1,TRBJ2-1,TGTGCCAGCAGTCTCACAGGGGTTACCTACAATGAGCAGTTCTTC,CASSLTGVTYNEQFF
TRBV2,NA,TRBD1,TRBJ1-5,TGTGCCAGCAGTAGGGACAGGGACATAGGGCCCCAGCATTTT,CASSRDRDIGPQHF
TRBV19,NA,NA,TRBJ1-4,TGTGCCAGTAGTCCGCGCGGATGGGGGGGTGGAGAAAAACTGTTTTTT,CASSPRGWGGGEKLFF
TRBV30,NA,TRBD1,TRBJ1-6,TGTGCCTGGAGGGGGCCAGGGGGCTTTCGCTTGAATTCACCCCTCCACTTT,CAWRGPGGFRLNSPLHF
TRBV7-9,NA,NA,TRBJ2-2,TGTGCCAGCAGCTTAGCGCTCTGGACCACCGGGGAGCTGTTTTTT,CASSLALWTTGELFF
TRBV7-2,NA,TRBD1,TRBJ2-2,TGTGCCAGCAGCCGACAGGGGGCGCTGACCGGGGAGCTGTTTTTT,CASSRQGALTGELFF
TRBV11-2,NA,NA,TRBJ1-3,TGTGCCAGCAGCTTAGGTCCACAGAGCTCTGGAAACACCATATATTTT,CASSLGPQSSGNTIYF
TRBV5-1,NA,NA,TRBJ1-2,TGCGCCAGCAATAGCGGGACGGCTAACTATGGCTACACCTTC,CASNSGTANYGYTF
TRBV9,once,NA,TRBJ2-7,TGTGCCAGCAGCGCCAATGTCGGTCGGGGCGAGCAGTACTTC,CASSANVGRGEQYF
TRBV5-4,NA,NA,TRBJ1-1,TGTGCCAGCAGCGCGGCATTTAGCAGATTGAACACTGAAGCTTTCTTT,CASSAAFSRLNTEAFF
TRBV27,once,NA,TRBJ2-3,TGTGCCACAAAAGGGGTGGTGTTTCCAGATACGCAGTATTTT,CATKGVVFPDTQYF
TRBV12-2,NA,NA,TRBJ2-1,TGTGCAAGTCGCTTAAGAGAGGAAGGGACTCAACATTCGAATGAGCAGTTCTTC,CASRLREEGTQHSNEQFF
TRBV10-3,NA,TRBD1,TRBJ2-7,TGTGCCGTAGCGGACAGGGAGGTGGGCGAGCAGTACTTC,CAVADREVGEQYF
TRBV6-1,NA,NA,TRBJ2-3,TGTGCCAGCAGTGAGTTGGGAGATACGCAGTATTTT,CASSELGDTQYF
TRBV19,few,NA,TRBJ1-5,TGTGCCAGTAGAGACGATCAGGGAGGGTACAATCAGCCCCAGCATTTT,CASRDDQGGYNQPQHF
TRBV27,NA,NA,TRBJ1-1,TGTGCCAGCAGTTTGACGGGCATGAACACTGAAGCTTTCTTT,CASSLTGMNTEAFF
TRBV6-5,NA,TRBD1,TRBJ1-1,TGTGCCAGCAGTTACTCGGGACAGGGGAGAGGAGCTTTCTTT,CASSYSGQGRGAFF
TRBV15,NA,TRBD1,TRBJ2-7,TGTGCCACCAGCAGAGACGCCTCAACAGGGGGTTTGTACGAGCAGTACTTC,CATSRDASTGGLYEQYF
TRBV2,NA,NA,TRBJ1-6,TGTGCCAGCAGTGATTTGGACGGATCAAATTCACCCCTCCACTTT,CASSDLDGSNSPLHF
TRBV4-3,NA,NA,TRBJ2-2,TGCGCCAGCAGCCAAGAAGAGAAGGGTCAGGCTAAGAACACCGGGGAGCTGTTTTTT,CASSQEEKGQAKNTGELFF
TRBV29-1,NA,NA,TRBJ2-7,TGCAGCGTTGAAGATCGGGCTAGGCCTGACGAGCAGTACTTC,CSVEDRARPDEQYF
TRBV19,NA,NA,TRBJ1-5,TGTGCCAGTAGTCAAGACGCGTGGGGAGACAATCAGCCCCAGCATTTT,CASSQDAWGDNQPQHF
TRBV28,NA,NA,TRBJ1-2,TGTGCCAGCAGTGGAGGTACTCAGGGAGGCTACACCTTC,CASSGGTQGGYTF
TRBV5-1,NA,NA,TRBJ2-7,TGCGCCAGCAGCTTAGTCAGCTCCTACGAGCAGTACTTC,CASSLVSSYEQYF
TRBV2,NA,TRBD1,TRBJ1-4,TGTGCCAGCAGTGATGGACAGGGATGGGGTGAAAAACTGTTTTTT,CASSDGQGWGEKLFF
TRBV15,NA,NA,TRBJ1-4,TGTGCCACCAGGGAGGGGTTGGGTAATGAAAAACTGTTTTTT,CATREGLGNEKLFF
TRBV27,NA,NA,TRBJ1-4,TGTGCCAGCAGCCCAGACCGAAATTGGGCAAGTGAAAAACTGTTTTTT,CASSPDRNWASEKLFF
TRBV25-1,NA,NA,TRBJ1-5,TGTGCCAGCAGTGGAGGGGGGAATAGCAATCAGCCCCAGCATTTT,CASSGGGNSNQPQHF
TRBV7-9,few,TRBD1,TRBJ2-7,TGTGCCAGCAGCTTATCCGGGACAGGGCAATTCGAGCAGTACTTC,CASSLSGTGQFEQYF
TRBV6-1,few,TRBD2,TRBJ2-5,TGTGCCAGCAGTGATGAATGGGGGGGTGAGCAAGAGACCCAGTACTTC,CASSDEWGGEQETQYF
TRBV27,NA,TRBD2,TRBJ2-7,TGTGCCAGCAGTCCCAAGAGGCCTGGGACTAGCGGCCTCTACGAGCAGTACTTC,CASSPKRPGTSGLYEQYF